This T cell receptor beta chain was captured by sequencing in a study of cytomegalovirus exposure and HLA in healthy donors. Study background: In a previous analysis, around 110 million unique TCR beta sequences were found from 150 million to 200 million T cells.

At sampling all donors were nominally healthy, likely with unrecorded immune exposures. PCR used 60 Vbeta primers and 13 Jbeta primers. Only in-frame clones appear in the TCRdb table, and some are missing; sequencing was by immunoSEQ multiplex PCR. Altogether 80,000 to 100,000 clones are present, roughly 70% being singletons, with the ten largest covering less than 2.5%. V lost 8 bases, J lost 5 bases, and 12 bases lay in between. CDR3 length: 12 amino acids. Germline V gene sequence: CDR1 WSHSY, CDR2 SAAADI. Sequencing input: PBMCs. The source of this sequence is a man over 45 in good health and CMV-seronegative. This sequence joins TRBV10-2 and TRBJ1-1; D remains unclear. The CDR3 bases are TGCGCCAGCGAGGCGATGGGTACTGAAGCTTTCTTT. Amino acids: CASEAMGTEAFF.